What follows describes a single TCR beta chain. Its antigen remains unidentified. With a far larger clone one base away, a read error is the likely cause. This entry is derived from a study of prognosis after radiotherapy for stage I lung cancer (dated by TCRdb to about 2021). For context, the study as a whole: Between early 2018 and January 2019, fewer than 20 patients with stage I NSCLC were enrolled in Nanjing, China. The study sequenced around 40 blood samples from 20 or so patients, one before and one after SBRT per patient. On tumor histology, twelve patients had adenocarcinoma and more than 5 had squamous cell carcinoma. The study profiled peripheral blood TCR beta repertoires from stage I NSCLC patients before and after stereotactic body radiotherapy and related them to distant failure. Ages in the cohort of more than 10 men and about six women ranged from about 53 to 84 years, with a median of 74. Every patient was regarded as medically inoperable, because of comorbidities in about 12 cases and refusal of surgery in several cases. SBRT was delivered in 3 to 5 fractions with a biologically effective dose of at least 100 Gy, and image-guided IMRT or VMAT was used for delivery. Four of the 19 patients developed distant metastases after SBRT, at a median of around 7 months; the other 15 showed no significant progression. SBRT was not combined with any concurrent therapy in any patient. Enrolled patients comprised about 15 with newly diagnosed primary stage I lung tumors and about 5 with oligometastatic NSCLC after surgical resection of the primary tumor.

All patients had node-negative disease on CT and PET/CT, and none had a history of other malignancies or had previously received chemotherapy or radiotherapy. At each of two time points, approximately 6.6 milliliters of peripheral venous blood were collected in EDTA tubes. Ficoll-Paque Plus density-gradient centrifugation was used to isolate PBMCs. Right after collection, samples were placed at -80 degrees C and kept there until analysis. What the work shows at the level of the full study, not this receptor alone: All reported P values were unadjusted for multiple comparisons. TRBV and TRBJ usage frequencies reportedly differed by metastasis status, in two V genes at baseline and in fewer than ten V and two J genes after SBRT. Whether the expanded TCR clones were tumor-specific was not determined. After SBRT, the count of unique TCR clones dropped from a median of about 10,000 beforehand to about 7,200 afterward (Wilcoxon paired P=0.011). Post-SBRT Shannon entropy and its change from baseline were lower in patients who developed distant metastases; baseline Shannon entropy was not associated with metastases. The small cohort and short follow-up limited the study, so independent validation of the findings is needed.

Two rounds of multiplex PCR were performed to amplify the TCR beta CDR3 region from genomic DNA. In the first PCR round, primers specific to each TRBV and TRBJ gene were used, and the primer sequences were filed in Chinese patent CN105087789A. Universal primers were used in the second round of PCR. The Roche High Pure PCR Template Preparation Kit was used to extract genomic DNA from frozen PBMCs. An Illumina HiSeq 3000 was used to sequence the libraries paired-end with 151 bp reads. As for the authors' bioinformatics: Raw reads lacking the multiplex PCR primer sequences were removed with CutAdapt. High-quality paired reads were merged into contigs with PEAR. By aligning each contig to reference sequences, MiXCR assigned the TRB V, D and J gene segments to that contig. To remove sequencing errors, CDR3 sequences were clustered according to base quality and sequence similarity. Diversity was calculated as Shannon entropy divided by the natural log of the number of productive TCR sequences. Clonality was computed as one minus the ratio of Shannon entropy to the natural log of the number of unique clonotypes. The Youden index of ROC curves was used to select progression-free survival cut-offs for repertoire metrics, and analyses were performed in R 3.5.3. TCRdb ran its own pipeline on the public reads, namely fastp trimming at Q25 and MiXCR clone calling, and kept in-frame beta chains. Each entry merges the rows of one CDR3 protein and shows their most common DNA and genes. For this entry, the V and J calls and clone size follow TCRdb and not the study's own pipeline. This sample gives 15,000 to 20,000 distinct CDR3 sequences in total; 29% of them show up just once. Jointly, the top ten make up roughly 31% of the sample.

For CDR1 and CDR2, the germline V gene lists MDHEN and SYDVKM. From the cysteine up to the phenylalanine, the CDR3 has a length of 13 residues. Kept here is only the CDR3 DNA, which spans 39 bases and is read in frame from base 1. V and J lose 9 bases and 5 bases, and a span of 15 bases separates them. This sequence uses TRBV28 and TRBJ2-3, with the D segment identity uncertain. The TCR originated in a donor aged 50 or older with non-small cell lung cancer. This sample comprised PBMCs, obtained before or after stereotactic body radiation therapy (not recorded which). The DNA sequence is as follows: TGTGCCAGAACAGACACGGGTGTAGATACGCAGTATTTT. Its protein product is CARTDTGVDTQYF.